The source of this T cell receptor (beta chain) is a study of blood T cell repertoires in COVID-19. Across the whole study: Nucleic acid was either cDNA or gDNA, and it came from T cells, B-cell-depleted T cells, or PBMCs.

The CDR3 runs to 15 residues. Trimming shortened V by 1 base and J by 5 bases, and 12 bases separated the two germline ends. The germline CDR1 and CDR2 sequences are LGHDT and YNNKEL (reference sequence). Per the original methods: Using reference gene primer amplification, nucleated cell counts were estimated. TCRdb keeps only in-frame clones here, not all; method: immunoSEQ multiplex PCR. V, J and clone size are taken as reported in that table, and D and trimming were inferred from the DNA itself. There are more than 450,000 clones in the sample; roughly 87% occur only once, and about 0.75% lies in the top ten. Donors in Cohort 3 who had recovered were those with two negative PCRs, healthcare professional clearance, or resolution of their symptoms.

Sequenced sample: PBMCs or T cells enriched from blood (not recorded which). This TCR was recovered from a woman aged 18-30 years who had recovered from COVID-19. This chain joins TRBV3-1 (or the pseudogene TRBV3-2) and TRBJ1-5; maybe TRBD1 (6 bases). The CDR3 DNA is TGTGCCAGCAGCCAAGCCCCAGGGGCTCATCAGCCCCAGCATTTT. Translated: CASSQAPGAHQPQHF.